The T cell receptor beta chain described here comes from a study of T cells in localized non-small cell lung cancer (dated by TCRdb to the early 2020s). Background on the whole study: The study examined T cell repertoires in approximately 240 patients with early-stage NSCLC and compared tumors with uninvolved tumor-adjacent lungs. A mean age of around 69 years was recorded for the NSCLC patients, of whom more than 120 were male and some 99 were female. The cohort was made up of around 250 treatment-naive NSCLC patients whose localized lung tumors had been resected.

At diagnosis, tumor, uninvolved tumor-adjacent lung and peripheral blood were collected and then preserved as a mix of FFPE and fresh-frozen material. For TCR repertoire profiling, blood samples were analyzed as peripheral blood mononuclear cells. The immunoSEQ Assay was used to sequence TCR beta CDR3 regions from DNA. On the study's bioinformatics: T cell density was computed as TCR beta template counts normalized to usable DNA estimated by amplifying housekeeping genes. Using the preseqR package, richness was estimated by extrapolating to 120,000 templates for tissue samples and 400,000 templates for PBMC samples. Clonality was defined by subtracting Pielou's evenness from one. To identify tissue-enriched TCRs, differential abundance testing was run on productive amino-acid clonotypes with a minimum total count of 5 and an alpha of 0.1. The Jaccard Index and the Morisita Overlap Index were used to measure how much the repertoires overlapped between compartments. GLIPH grouped TCR beta CDR3s together with public tetramer-defined viral CDR3s, and a viral motif had to include at least three viral sequences and also show V-gene enrichment. This is the immuneACCESS table as TCRdb keeps it, with only in-frame sequences that have V and J called. A part of the clones is gone; compared with another copy, unresolved V genes explain less than half, and the rest is unexplained. V, J and clone size are those of that table, while D and trimming were read from the DNA. The sample table lists about 15,000 clones, over 75% of them with a count of one. The ten largest account for around a quarter of the sample.

Turning to this clone: This receptor's antigen is unknown. No per-base quality is available; no much larger clone lies one base away.

Broader findings and caveats from the paper: Longer overall survival was associated with higher blood T cell density, whereas shorter survival was associated with higher adjacent-lung clonality. Because of the exploratory design, TCR variables were selected using unadjusted p-values without false-discovery rate correction. Uninvolved tumor-adjacent lung showed the highest T cell clonality, higher than tumor, which suggests more focused antigenic responses in the uninvolved tumor-adjacent lung. Because multi-region tumor sequencing was not performed, intratumor heterogeneity could not be ruled out. Of the top 100 tumor clones, a median of roughly 56 were detected in paired uninvolved adjacent lung; 28 were also among that lung's top 100.

The source of this sequence is a male donor aged 60 or over with stage II lung adenocarcinoma. The source material was peripheral blood mononuclear cells, sampled before any cancer treatment.

The CDR3 reads CASSLSRASLSYEQYF. The sequenced DNA: TGCGCCAGCAGCTTAAGTAGGGCATCCCTTTCCTACGAGCAGTACTTC. The chain couples TRBV5-1 to TRBJ2-7; the D gene identity is not certain. The CDR3 goes from the cysteine to the phenylalanine over 16 residues. Kept here is only the CDR3 DNA, which spans 48 bases and is read in frame from base 1. V gives up 2 bases and J gives up 1 base, and the segment between their germline ends measures 16 bases. CDR1 SGHRS and CDR2 YFSETQ were looked up in the germline V gene. The variable domain in full, with residues beyond the CDR3 obtained from the reference TRBV5-1 and TRBJ2-7 genes, is KAGVTQTPRYLIKTRGQQVTLSCSPISGHRSVSWYQQTPGQGLQFLFEYFSETQRNKGNFPGRFSGRQFSNSRSEMNVSTLELGDSALYLCASSLSRASLSYEQYFGPGTRLTVT.